Each of the 11 T cell receptor beta chains below was sequenced from the same sample in a study of T cell repertoires in cytomegalovirus infection. TCRdb redid the calling of the reads with MiXCR, one entry per CDR3 protein. The sample consists of about 130,000 distinct CDR3 sequences, 8% to 9% of them appearing once. Sample: PBMCs. These receptors originate from a human donor in good health (CMV status not recorded). Some clones in this sample may be carry-over from other donors' samples.

V gene TRBV29-1 combines with J gene TRBJ2-1, with 11 positions matching TRBD2. Per germline, CDR1 SQVTM and CDR2 ANQGSEA. The V segment lost 1 base and the J segment 6 bases; nucleotides outside the gene matches: 8. The CDR3 consists of 16 residues. The CDR3: CSVEGFSGGAANEQFF. In DNA form, the CDR3 reads TGCAGCGTTGAAGGGTTTAGCGGGGGGGCCGCCAATGAGCAGTTCTTC.

This clonotype was recorded many times. CDR3 DNA: TGTGCCAGCAGTCCCACAGGCTTCGGCTCCTATAATTCACCCCTCCACTTT. As protein: CASSPTGFGSYNSPLHF. The rearrangement links TRBV25-1 to TRBJ1-6; tentatively, D is TRBD1 (5 bases). The germline V and J ends were trimmed by 5 bases and 0 bases, with 14 bases remaining between them. CDR1 is MGHDK, CDR2 SYGVNS, per germline. The CDR3 totals 17 residues. The variable domain in full, completed from reference TRBV25-1 and TRBJ1-6, reads EADIYQTPRYLVIGTGKKITLECSQTMGHDKMYWYQQDPGMELHLIHYSYGVNSTEKGDLSSESTVSRIRTEHFPLTLESARPSHTSQYLCASSPTGFGSYNSPLHFGNGTRLTVT.

This clonotype was detected ten times or more. The chain uses TRBV2 and TRBJ1-1; 8 positions match TRBD1. CDR1 SNHLY and CDR2 FYNNEI come from the germline V gene. Trimming at V came to 4 bases and at J to 2 bases, leaving 6 bases not matched to a gene. The length of the CDR3 is 15 residues. In nucleotides, the CDR3 is TGTGCCAGCAGTGCCCGGGACAGGAAAAACACTGAAGCTTTCTTT. It codes for CASSARDRKNTEAFF.

This clonotype was seen ten or more times. The J gene is TRBJ2-7, the V gene TRBV3-1; 9 nucleotides line up with TRBD2. Germline V CDR1 and CDR2: LGHDT, YNNKEL (reference sequence). The junction had 6 bases not matched to a gene; V was cut back by 0 bases and J by 3 bases. This CDR3 contains 16 residues. The CDR3 spells CASSQDRIAGVYEQYF. The DNA for the CDR3 is TGTGCCAGCAGCCAAGATCGGATAGCGGGGGTCTACGAGCAGTACTTC.

This clonotype was counted many times. The rearrangement joins TRBV19 to TRBJ1-1; D ambiguous. CDR1 is LNHDA and CDR2 is SQIVND in the germline V gene (reference sequence). The CDR3 has 13 residues. Trimming removed 7 bases from V and 1 base from J, with 10 bases in between. CDR3 residues: CASNRQPNTEAFF. CDR3 nucleotide sequence: TGTGCCAGTAACCGGCAGCCGAACACTGAAGCTTTCTTT.

Many counts were recorded for this clonotype. The rearrangement uses TRBV20-1 and TRBJ2-7, with 12 nucleotides matching TRBD2. There are 14 residues in the CDR3. Germline CDR1 reads DFQATT; CDR2 reads SNEGSKA (reference sequence). V was pared by 6 bases and J by 3 bases, with 6 bases of the junction left unmatched. For the CDR3, the DNA is TGCAGTGCGCAACTAGCGGGGGGAATCTACGAGCAGTACTTC. Translating it yields CSAQLAGGIYEQYF.

This clonotype was seen many times. The chain joins TRBV7-2 to TRBJ2-5; no clear D gene. The CDR3 consists of 11 residues. The germline CDR1 and CDR2 sequences are SGHTA and FQGNSA. The germline V and J ends were trimmed by 5 bases and 2 bases, with 3 bases remaining between them. This chain's CDR3 is CASSRQETQYF. The CDR3 DNA is TGTGCCAGCAGCCGGCAAGAGACCCAGTACTTC.

The chain joins TRBV5-1 to TRBJ2-3; 8 bases align to TRBD1. CDR1 is SGHRS and CDR2 is YFSETQ in the germline V gene. V lost 3 bases, J lost 0 bases, and 3 bases stayed unmatched. The CDR3 runs 15 residues. The CDR3 sequence: CASSWTGSSTDTQYF. The CDR3 nucleotides read TGCGCCAGCAGCTGGACAGGGTCTAGCACAGATACGCAGTATTTT.

This chain uses TRBV29-1 with TRBJ2-5; unclear D gene. Germline loops: CDR1 SQVTM, CDR2 ANQGSEA. This CDR3 comprises 12 residues. V shed 7 bases and J shed 2 bases, with 11 bases lying between them. The CDR3 DNA sequence: TGCAGCGCTGCACTTGCACAAGAGACCCAGTACTTC. This gives the protein CSAALAQETQYF.

This clonotype was observed many times. The J gene is TRBJ1-2, the V gene TRBV12-3 or TRBV12-4; a weak D match, TRBD1 (6 bases). Trimming cost V 6 bases and J 8 bases, with 22 bases left between them. This CDR3 is built from 15 residues. The DNA for the CDR3 is TGTGCCAGCAGGAGCTTCGGACAGCCTGGGAAGGGCTACACCTTC. Translated: CASRSFGQPGKGYTF.

In this sample, this clonotype turned up many times. The chain recombines TRBV6-1 with TRBJ2-5; D is uncertain. The CDR3 spans 12 residues. V lost 5 bases, J lost 2 bases, and 6 bases lay in between. Germline lookup yields CDR1 MNHNS and CDR2 SASEGT. CDR3 coding DNA: TGTGCCAGCAGTCCACAGCAAGAGACCCAGTACTTC. Protein product: CASSPQQETQYF.